Only a few counts were recorded for the clone carrying this T cell receptor (beta chain). The antigen is not known. This entry is derived from a study of T cells in Graves' hyperthyroidism and ophthalmopathy. Whole-study findings and limits: Progression to ophthalmopathy was predicted a median of about six months early.

The germline V gene encodes CDR1 MGHRA and CDR2 YSYEKL. The CDR3 sequence is 17 residues long. Trimming took 5 bases from V and 8 from J; bases not matched to a gene: 19. Template material for amplifying TCR beta CDR3 regions consisted of RNA transcripts. The TCR CDR3 was amplified in a first-round RT-PCR using the HTBI primer set. TCRdb re-called the multiplex PCR reads with MiXCR, one entry per CDR3 protein. The sample consists of hundreds of thousands of distinct CDR3 sequences, 13% to 15% of them appearing once. This sequence joins TRBV4-1 and TRBJ1-1, with 8 positions matching TRBD1. Sequencing was carried out using blood. The clonotype comes from a woman under 30 with Graves' hyperthyroidism. CDR3 amino acids: CASSDPRTGTARREAFF. CDR3 in DNA: TGCGCCAGCAGCGATCCCAGGACAGGGACAGCCCGAAGGGAAGCTTTCTTT.